The next 30 T cell receptor beta chains were all read from a single sample in a study of blood T cell repertoires in COVID-19. Clones were sequenced by immunoSEQ multiplex PCR, and TCRdb holds only the in-frame ones, with some missing. Of a few hundred thousand clones listed, roughly 88% are singletons. The sequenced sample consisted of peripheral blood. The receptors here all came from a woman under 40 who had recovered from COVID-19.

The CDR3 region is CASSQVEGAGELFF. The CDR3 nucleotides read TGCGCCAGCAGCCAAGTTGAGGGGGCCGGGGAGCTGTTTTTT. The chain carries TRBV4-1 and TRBJ2-2; a weak D match, TRBD1 (6 bases). V lost 1 base, J lost 6 bases, and 9 bases lay in between. The CDR3 sequence is 14 residues long. The germline V gene has CDR1 MGHRA and CDR2 YSYEKL.

J is TRBJ2-7 and V is TRBV19; TRBD2 aligns across 7 bases. Germline-derived CDR1 and CDR2 are LNHDA and SQIVND (reference sequence). After removal of 5 bases from V and 0 bases from J, the junction contained 4 bases not matched to a gene. There are 14 residues in the CDR3. CDR3 region: CASSPGGSSYEQYF. CDR3 DNA sequence: TGTGCCAGTAGTCCGGGGGGAAGCTCCTACGAGCAGTACTTC.

The chain uses TRBV9 and TRBJ1-1; D possibly corresponds to TRBD1 (5 bases). The CDR3 length is 13 residues. V shed 0 bases and J shed 5 bases, with 8 bases lying between them. Germline lookup yields CDR1 SGDLS and CDR2 YYNGEE. CDR3 sequence: CASSVGQGTEAFF. CDR3 coding DNA: TGTGCCAGCAGCGTAGGGCAGGGTACTGAAGCTTTCTTT.

This chain joins TRBV5-1 and TRBJ2-1; 15 nucleotides align to TRBD2. The junction had 4 bases not matched to a gene; V was cut back by 4 bases and J by 8 bases. CDR3 length: 15 amino acids. Germline loops: CDR1 SGHRS, CDR2 YFSETQ. CDR3 in amino acids: CASSPRTSGGDEQFF. The CDR3 DNA sequence: TGCGCCAGCAGCCCGAGGACTAGCGGGGGGGATGAGCAGTTCTTC. The full variable domain, completed using reference TRBV5-1 and TRBJ2-1, is KAGVTQTPRYLIKTRGQQVTLSCSPISGHRSVSWYQQTPGQGLQFLFEYFSETQRNKGNFPGRFSGRQFSNSRSEMNVSTLELGDSALYLCASSPRTSGGDEQFFGPGTRLTVL.

This sequence joins TRBV19 and TRBJ1-1, with 7 bases that match TRBD1. The CDR3 covers 13 residues. Per the germline V gene, CDR1 is LNHDA and CDR2 is SQIVND (reference sequence). The V gene end was trimmed by 9 bases and the J gene end by 11 bases; junction bases not matched to a gene: 15. In DNA, the CDR3 is TGTGCCAGCCTTGACGCAGGGGGTATCGAGGCTTTCTTT. Protein sequence: CASLDAGGIEAFF.

The chain joins TRBV7-6 to TRBJ1-2; 12 bases agree with TRBD1. Germline V lookup: CDR1 SGHVS, CDR2 FNYEAQ. Trimming took 5 bases from V and 6 from J; bases not matched to a gene: 13. The length of the CDR3 is 17 residues. CDR3 in DNA: TGTGCCAGCAGCACCACATTCGGGGGACAGGGGGCCCATGGCTACACCTTC. Translation gives CASSTTFGGQGAHGYTF.

This sequence joins TRBV6-5 and TRBJ1-3; the match to TRBD1 covers 8 bases. The CDR3 sequence is 13 residues long. The V and J ends lost 7 bases and 2 bases, in that order; junction bases with no gene match: 1. Germline CDR1 and CDR2: MNHEY and SVGAGI. The CDR3 sequence: CASTGGAGNTIYF. The CDR3 DNA is TGTGCCAGCACAGGGGGCGCTGGAAACACCATATATTTT.

The CDR3 DNA follows: TGTGCCAGCAGCGCCTGGGCGGGGGGCCACAATGAGCAGTTCTTC. Protein: CASSAWAGGHNEQFF. V is TRBV9 and J is TRBJ2-1; 8 nucleotides line up with TRBD2. Germline CDR1 reads SGDLS; CDR2 reads YYNGEE. The CDR3 runs to 15 residues. V shed 3 bases and J 5 bases; nucleotides not matched to a gene: 7.

This chain joins TRBV30 and TRBJ2-1; a weak D match, TRBD1 (6 bases). The CDR3 extends over 13 amino acids. With 5 bases removed from V and 4 bases from J, the gap between germline ends came to 12 bases. The germline CDR1 and CDR2 sequences are GTSNPN and SVGIG (reference sequence). The CDR3 reads CAWAGAPYNEQFF. The CDR3 coding sequence is TGTGCCTGGGCAGGGGCCCCTTACAATGAGCAGTTCTTC.

This clone appeared a single time. The rearrangement links TRBV13 to TRBJ1-1; a possible D gene is TRBD1 (5 bases). Per germline, CDR1 PRHDT and CDR2 FYEKMQ (reference sequence). This CDR3 comprises 15 residues. V was trimmed by 0 bases and J by 1 base, leaving 9 bases between them. The CDR3, as DNA: TGTGCCAGCAGCTTAGGAGCGCAGGGGAACACTGAAGCTTTCTTT. Translating it yields CASSLGAQGNTEAFF.

The rearrangement uses TRBV9 and TRBJ1-3; 7 bases agree with TRBD1. The V and J ends lost 1 base and 0 bases, in that order; junction bases with no gene match: 4. Looked up from germline, CDR1 is SGDLS and CDR2 is YYNGEE. The CDR3 is made up of 16 amino acids. CDR3 nucleotide sequence: TGTGCCAGCAGCGTAAGTGACAGGGCCTCTGGAAACACCATATATTTT. Translating gives CASSVSDRASGNTIYF.

V and J are TRBV6-4 and TRBJ2-7; D gene unclear. With 0 bases removed from V and 0 bases from J, the gap between germline ends came to 9 bases. The germline V gene encodes CDR1 MRHNA and CDR2 SNTAGT. The CDR3 has 15 amino acids. The CDR3 coding sequence is TGTGCCAGCAGTGACTCTACAGCCGACTCCTACGAGCAGTACTTC. Protein: CASSDSTADSYEQYF.

The rearrangement links TRBV20-1 to TRBJ2-7, with TRBD1 matching over 8 bases. The V segment lost 5 bases and the J segment 1 base; nucleotides outside the gene matches: 10. The CDR3 totals 15 residues. Germline CDR1 reads DFQATT; CDR2 reads SNEGSKA (reference sequence). CDR3 loop: CSAGARDRTSYEQYF. The CDR3 nucleotides are TGCAGTGCTGGTGCGCGGGACAGGACGTCCTACGAGCAGTACTTC.

A single count supports this clone. V gene TRBV21-1 combines with J gene TRBJ2-3; the table's D call TRBD2 went unverified against the DNA. TRBV21-1 is reported as a pseudogene. The CDR3 has 17 amino acids. The CDR3 DNA follows: TGTGCCAGCAGCGCGCGGGGGACTAGCGGGGATCAAGATACGCAGTATTTT. It encodes CASSARGTSGDQDTQYF.

As DNA, the CDR3 is TGCGCCAGCAGCTCCCTCGGACAGAACACTGAAGCTTTCTTT. Translating it yields CASSSLGQNTEAFF. The chain uses TRBV5-1 and TRBJ1-1, with D tentatively TRBD1 (5 bases). This CDR3 spans 14 amino acids. The V end was cut by 3 bases, the J end by 1 base, with 10 bases between. Germline loops: CDR1 SGHRS, CDR2 YFSETQ.

The CDR3 is CASRDRGQGGPQHF. The CDR3 DNA is TGTGCCAGCCGGGACAGGGGGCAGGGAGGGCCCCAGCATTTT. V is TRBV7-9 and J is TRBJ1-5; 12 nucleotides agree with TRBD1. The V and J ends lost 8 bases and 9 bases, in that order; junction bases with no gene match: 8. From germline, CDR1 is SEHNR and CDR2 FQNEAQ (reference sequence). This CDR3 is 14 amino acids long.

This clone was counted many times. V gene TRBV4-1 combines with J gene TRBJ1-1, with 7 bases aligning to TRBD1. V was pared by 4 bases and J by 1 base, with 12 bases of the junction left unmatched. The CDR3 has 17 residues. Germline CDR1 and CDR2: MGHRA and YSYEKL. Here the CDR3 reads CASSPRPHRGPNTEAFF. CDR3 DNA: TGCGCCAGCAGCCCTCGGCCCCACAGGGGCCCGAACACTGAAGCTTTCTTT.

The V gene is TRBV7-2, the J gene TRBJ1-3, with D tentatively TRBD1 (5 bases). Germline-derived CDR1 and CDR2 are SGHTA and FQGNSA. The CDR3 is made up of 15 amino acids. The V end was cut by 4 bases, the J end by 2 bases, with 12 bases between. CDR3 in amino acids: CASSSLGGAGNTIYF. CDR3 coding DNA: TGTGCCAGCAGCTCCTTGGGGGGGGCTGGAAACACCATATATTTT.

The J gene is TRBJ2-7, the V gene TRBV6-1; D gene uncertain. V lost 1 base to trimming and J lost 11 bases, with 12 bases between them. Germline loops: CDR1 MNHNS, CDR2 SASEGT. This CDR3 contains 12 residues. The CDR3 spells CASSEEPPTEYF. CDR3 bases: TGTGCCAGCAGTGAAGAGCCCCCCACGGAGTACTTC.

The rearrangement uses TRBV4-1 and TRBJ1-6; the match to TRBD1 covers 11 bases. The germline V gene encodes CDR1 MGHRA and CDR2 YSYEKL. With V trimmed by 1 base and J by 5 bases, 7 bases remained unmatched. The CDR3 spans 18 residues. The CDR3 loop is CASSQGPRTGGDNSPLHF. The CDR3 DNA reads TGCGCCAGCAGCCAAGGACCCCGGACAGGGGGCGATAATTCACCCCTCCACTTT.

This clone was counted a single time. V is TRBV2 and J is TRBJ2-7; TRBD2 matches 7 bases. V lost 7 bases, J lost 0 bases, and 9 bases stayed unmatched. Germline V gene lookup returns CDR1 SNHLY and CDR2 FYNNEI. The CDR3 is made up of 15 amino acids. CDR3 in DNA: TGTGCCAGCACCGCTTGGGGGGGGGACTCCTACGAGCAGTACTTC. The encoded protein is CASTAWGGDSYEQYF.

There are a few counts of this clone. The chain combines TRBV19 with TRBJ1-2; the D is unclear. Trimming pared 5 bases from V and 1 base from J, leaving 8 bases between. This CDR3 region has 13 residues. Germline CDR1 is LNHDA and CDR2 is SQIVND (reference sequence). In DNA, the CDR3 is TGTGCCAGTAGTCTAACGTATAACTATGGCTACACCTTC. Residues: CASSLTYNYGYTF.

The chain uses TRBV18 and TRBJ2-7, with 14 bases that match TRBD2. Trimming removed 3 bases from V and 5 bases from J; junction bases left unmatched: 9. This CDR3 is built from 17 residues. The germline CDR1 and CDR2 sequences are KGHSH and LQKENI. CDR3 sequence reads: CASSPRTSGGLVNEQYF. In DNA, the CDR3 is TGTGCCAGCTCACCCAGGACTAGCGGGGGGTTAGTGAACGAGCAGTACTTC.

This sequence joins TRBV7-2 and TRBJ2-2; weak D call: TRBD1 (6 bases). Germline CDR1 and CDR2: SGHTA and FQGNSA. The CDR3 consists of 14 residues. Trimming removed 0 bases at V and 5 bases at J, with 7 bases between. CDR3 loop: CASSLAQGTGELFF. The DNA of the CDR3 is TGTGCCAGCAGCTTAGCGCAGGGGACCGGGGAGCTGTTTTTT.

The V gene is TRBV7-3, the J gene TRBJ1-1; 7 bases fit TRBD1. Germline lookup yields CDR1 SGHTA and CDR2 FQGTGA. The ends lost 8 bases at V and 4 bases at J; junction bases unmatched: 19. This CDR3 comprises 17 residues. CDR3 sequence (DNA): TGTGCCAGCTTCCTAAGGGCAGGGGGTCATCAAAGCACTGAAGCTTTCTTT. Residues: CASFLRAGGHQSTEAFF.

The chain joins TRBV7-8 to TRBJ1-4, with D possibly TRBD1 on 6 matching bases. V lost 1 base and J lost 6, with 12 bases in between. This CDR3 region has 15 residues. CDR1 and CDR2 from the germline V gene are SGHVS and FQNEAQ. The CDR3 loop is CASSLEGVSDEKLFF. The DNA of the CDR3 is TGTGCCAGCAGCTTAGAGGGGGTATCGGATGAAAAACTGTTTTTT. The complete variable domain, with remaining parts taken from reference TRBV7-8 and TRBJ1-4, reads GAGVSQSPRYKVAKRGQDVALRCDPISGHVSLFWYQQALGQGPEFLTYFQNEAQLDKSGLPSDRFFAERPEGSVSTLKIQRTQQEDSAVYLCASSLEGVSDEKLFFGSGTQLSVL.

The table lists this clone with a few counts. The chain combines TRBV19 with TRBJ1-2, with 8 bases that match TRBD1. The ends lost 5 bases at V and 4 bases at J; junction bases unmatched: 6. The CDR3 sequence is 14 residues long. Germline V CDR1 and CDR2: LNHDA, SQIVND (reference sequence). The CDR3 bases are TGTGCCAGTAGTGCGGGACAGGCAGGCTATGGCTACACCTTC. This gives the protein CASSAGQAGYGYTF.

V usage is TRBV18 and J usage is TRBJ1-2; D may be TRBD1 (6 bases). CDR1 is KGHSH, CDR2 LQKENI, per germline. Deletions cut 2 bases from V and 6 bases from J, with 13 bases between. The CDR3 length is 14 residues. The CDR3 spells CASSPFSGDDGYTF. The CDR3 region has the DNA TGTGCCAGCTCACCATTTTCAGGGGACGATGGCTACACCTTC.

The chain is built from TRBV27 and TRBJ2-1; 9 bases are shared with TRBD2. Germline loops: CDR1 MNHEY, CDR2 SMNVEV (reference sequence). After removal of 4 bases from V and 4 bases from J, the junction contained 5 bases not matched to a gene. The CDR3 loop spans 15 amino acids. The CDR3 DNA sequence: TGTGCCAGCAGTTCTATAGCGGGGGTTTACAATGAGCAGTTCTTC. Protein: CASSSIAGVYNEQFF.

The chain links TRBV19 to TRBJ1-1; the match to TRBD1 covers 8 bases. The length of the CDR3 is 14 residues. V trimming: 6 bases; J trimming: 2 bases; junction bases outside the gene matches: 5. Germline V gene lookup returns CDR1 LNHDA and CDR2 SQIVND (reference sequence). CDR3 amino acids: CASSGGTGNTEAFF. In nucleotides, the CDR3 is TGTGCCAGTAGCGGGGGGACAGGTAACACTGAAGCTTTCTTT.